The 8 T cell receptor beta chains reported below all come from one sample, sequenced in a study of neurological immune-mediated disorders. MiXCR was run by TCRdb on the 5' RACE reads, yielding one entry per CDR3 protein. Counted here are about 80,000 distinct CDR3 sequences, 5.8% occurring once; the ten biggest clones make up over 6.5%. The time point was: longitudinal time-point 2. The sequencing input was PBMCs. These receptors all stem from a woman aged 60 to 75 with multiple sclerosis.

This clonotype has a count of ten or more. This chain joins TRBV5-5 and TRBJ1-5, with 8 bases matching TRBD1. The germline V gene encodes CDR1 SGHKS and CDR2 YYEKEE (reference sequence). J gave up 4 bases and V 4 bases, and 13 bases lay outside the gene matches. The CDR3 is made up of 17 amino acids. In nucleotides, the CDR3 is TGTGCCAGCAGCCGAGGACAGGGTTCGTCGTATAATCAGCCCCAGCATTTT. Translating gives CASSRGQGSSYNQPQHF.

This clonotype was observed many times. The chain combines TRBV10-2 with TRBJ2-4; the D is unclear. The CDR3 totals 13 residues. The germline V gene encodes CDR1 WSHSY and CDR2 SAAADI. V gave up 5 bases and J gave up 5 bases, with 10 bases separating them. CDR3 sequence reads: CASSSSSQNIQYF. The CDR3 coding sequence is TGCGCCAGCAGTTCCTCTTCTCAAAACATTCAGTACTTC.

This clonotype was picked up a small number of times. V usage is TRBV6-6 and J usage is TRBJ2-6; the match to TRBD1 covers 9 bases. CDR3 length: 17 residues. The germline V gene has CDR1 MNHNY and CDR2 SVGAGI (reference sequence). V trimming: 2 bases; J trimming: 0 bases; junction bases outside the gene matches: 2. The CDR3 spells CASSYGTGRSGANVLTF. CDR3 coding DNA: TGTGCCAGCAGTTACGGGACAGGGCGCTCTGGGGCCAACGTCCTGACTTTC.

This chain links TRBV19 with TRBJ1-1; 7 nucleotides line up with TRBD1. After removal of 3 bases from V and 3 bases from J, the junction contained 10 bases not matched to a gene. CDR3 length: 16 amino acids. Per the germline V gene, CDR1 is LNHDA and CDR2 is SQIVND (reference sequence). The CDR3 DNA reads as TGTGCCAGTAGTATCGGGGACAGCGCGGGGGACACTGAAGCTTTCTTT. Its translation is CASSIGDSAGDTEAFF.

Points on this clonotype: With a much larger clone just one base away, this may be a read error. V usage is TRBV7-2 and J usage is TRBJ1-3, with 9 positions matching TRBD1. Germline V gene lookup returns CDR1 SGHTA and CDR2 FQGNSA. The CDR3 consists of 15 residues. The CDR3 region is CANSGHRGPGNTIYF. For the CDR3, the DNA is TGTGCCAACAGCGGACACAGGGGGCCTGGAAACACCATATATTTT.

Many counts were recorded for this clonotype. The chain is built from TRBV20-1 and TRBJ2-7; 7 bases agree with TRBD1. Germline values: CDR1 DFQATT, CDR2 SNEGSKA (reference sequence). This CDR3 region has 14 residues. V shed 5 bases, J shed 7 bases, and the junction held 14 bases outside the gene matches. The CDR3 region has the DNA TGCAGTGCTCTTACAGGGGCGGGTCTATGGGAGCAGTACTTC. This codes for CSALTGAGLWEQYF.

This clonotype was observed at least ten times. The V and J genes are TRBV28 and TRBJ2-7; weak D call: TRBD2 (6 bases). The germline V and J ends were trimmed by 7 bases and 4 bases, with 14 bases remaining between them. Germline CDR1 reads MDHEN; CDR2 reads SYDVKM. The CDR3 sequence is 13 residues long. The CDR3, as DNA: TGTGCCAGCAAAACACGGGGGAGGTACGAGCAGTACTTC. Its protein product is CASKTRGRYEQYF. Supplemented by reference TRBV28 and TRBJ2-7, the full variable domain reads DVKVTQSSRYLVKRTGEKVFLECVQDMDHENMFWYRQDPGLGLRLIYFSYDVKMKEKGDIPEGYSVSREKKERFSLILESASTNQTSMYLCASKTRGRYEQYFGPGTRLTVT.

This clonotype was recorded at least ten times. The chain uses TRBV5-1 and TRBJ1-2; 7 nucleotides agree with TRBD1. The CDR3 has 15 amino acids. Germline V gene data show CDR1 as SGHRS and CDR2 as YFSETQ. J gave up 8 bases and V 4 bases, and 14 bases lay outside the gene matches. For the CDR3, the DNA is TGCGCCAGCAGCATTACCGGGACAGCCACGGGAGGCTACACCTTC. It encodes CASSITGTATGGYTF.